The present T cell receptor beta chain was sequenced within a study of control samples from healthy donors and cancer patients. Libraries were prepared by immunoSEQ multiplex PCR; TCRdb keeps only in-frame clonotypes and omits some of them. This sample yields about 130,000 clones, of which approximately 89% are seen a single time; roughly 7.8% belongs to the top ten. The ends were cut back, 0 bases at V and 6 bases at J, with 9 bases in the middle. The CDR3 runs 13 residues. The V gene's germline CDR1 is SNHLY and CDR2 FYNNEI. This receptor was taken from a man between 18 and 29 years old in good health. V gene TRBV2 combines with J gene TRBJ2-7; D perhaps matches TRBD1 (5 bases). Material for sequencing was blood. The CDR3: CASSEAGPFEQYF. DNA of the CDR3: TGTGCCAGCAGTGAAGCGGGGCCGTTCGAGCAGTACTTC.